This T cell receptor beta chain was sequenced in a study of control samples from healthy donors and cancer patients. TCRdb's copy holds only in-frame clones and misses some; the assay was immunoSEQ multiplex PCR. The repertoire holds 90,000 to 100,000 clones, with 70% to 80% as singletons. The CDR3 is 16 amino acids. CDR1 SGHDN and CDR2 FVKESK come from the germline V gene. The V and J ends lost 6 bases and 4 bases, in that order; junction bases with no gene match: 8. This receptor was obtained from a woman in her 30s in good health. The chain uses TRBV14 and TRBJ2-1, with 11 bases fitting TRBD2. Sequencing input: blood. This CDR3 reads CASSPGLAGFYNEQFF. CDR3 coding DNA: TGTGCCAGCAGTCCTGGACTAGCGGGCTTTTACAATGAGCAGTTCTTC.